This T cell receptor beta chain was sequenced during a study of Ad26.COV2.S vaccination and SARS-CoV-2 variants. The study, taken as a whole, reports: Relative to placebo recipients, vaccine recipients exhibited elevated spike-specific TCR breadth. Vaccine and placebo recipients had comparable breadth of non-spike TCRs. Quantification of TCR breadth and depth may have yielded underestimates of total T cell responses.

Measured with immunoSEQ multiplex PCR; TCRdb has only the in-frame clones, and not every one. The sample lists over 110,000 clones, roughly 85% occurring once. With regard to this clone: Its antigen is currently unknown.

The TCR sequence derives from a human donor who had recovered from COVID-19. Source: peripheral blood, taken after recovery from COVID-19.

The CDR3 loop is CASGGRVQETQYF. DNA for the CDR3: TGTGCCAGCGGCGGGCGGGTGCAAGAGACCCAGTACTTC. This chain links TRBV7-2 with TRBJ2-5; D is possibly TRBD2 (5 bases). The V end lost 8 bases, the J end lost 2 bases, and 12 bases lay between the germline ends. CDR3 length equals 13 residues. Germline loops: CDR1 SGHTA, CDR2 FQGNSA. Complete variable domain (other parts from reference TRBV7-2 and TRBJ2-5): GAGVSQSPSNKVTEKGKDVELRCDPISGHTALYWYRQSLGQGLEFLIYFQGNSAPDKSGLPSDRFSAERTGGSVSTLTIQRTQQEDSAVYLCASGGRVQETQYFGPGTRLLVL.